One and the same sample provided the 9 T cell receptor beta chains below, sequenced in a study of T cell changes during pregnancy in multiple sclerosis. Only in-frame clones appear in the TCRdb table, and some are missing; sequencing was by immunoSEQ multiplex PCR. Among over 70,000 clones listed, approximately 89% were seen once. The starting material was peripheral blood, obtained in the first trimester of pregnancy. The origin of the receptors is a female donor in good health, enrolled as a control in a pregnancy study.

The rearrangement links TRBV7-9 to TRBJ2-3, with D perhaps TRBD2 (6 bases). The CDR3 is 14 amino acids. V lost 1 base and J 3 bases, leaving 8 bases between the germline ends. Germline CDR1 is SEHNR and CDR2 is FQNEAQ (reference sequence). The CDR3 spells CASSLDRGTDTQYF. The CDR3 region has the DNA TGTGCCAGCAGCTTAGACCGGGGGACAGATACGCAGTATTTT.

This chain connects TRBV5-4 to TRBJ2-7; 8 bases align to TRBD1. The CDR3 has 14 amino acids. Germline V gene data show CDR1 as SGHNT and CDR2 as YYREEE (reference sequence). The ends lost 4 bases at V and 1 base at J; junction bases unmatched: 4. The CDR3 loop is CASSETGVSYEQYF. Here the CDR3 DNA reads TGTGCCAGCAGCGAGACAGGGGTTTCCTACGAGCAGTACTTC.

This CDR3 is CASSLIYSGANVLTF. The CDR3 DNA follows: TGTGCCAGCAGTCTAATTTACTCTGGGGCCAACGTCCTGACTTTC. The chain uses TRBV27 and TRBJ2-6; D ambiguous. CDR1 is MNHEY and CDR2 is SMNVEV in the germline V gene (reference sequence). CDR3 size: 15 residues. V was trimmed by 5 bases and J by 0 bases, leaving 8 bases between them.

This chain connects TRBV30 to TRBJ1-2; 9 nucleotides align to TRBD1. With V trimmed by 8 bases and J by 4 bases, 8 bases remained unmatched. This CDR3 contains 13 residues. In germline, CDR1 is GTSNPN, CDR2 SVGIG (reference sequence). The CDR3 region has the DNA TGTGCCGGACAGGGGAGGGGAAGCTATGGCTACACCTTC. Amino acids: CAGQGRGSYGYTF.

This chain uses TRBV6-4 with TRBJ1-6, with D unclear. The CDR3 runs to 13 residues. V was shortened by 2 bases and J by 7 bases, with 6 bases between the two germline ends. Germline CDR1 is MRHNA and CDR2 is SNTAGT. The chain's CDR3 is CASSDRFNSPLHF. The CDR3 DNA is TGTGCCAGCAGTGACCGGTTCAATTCACCCCTCCACTTT.

CDR3 sequence reads: CASSYGTPYNSPLHF. In DNA form, the CDR3 reads TGTGCCAGCAGTTACGGGACTCCTTATAATTCACCCCTCCACTTT. The V call is TRBV27, the J call TRBJ1-6; D may be TRBD1 (5 bases). In germline, CDR1 is MNHEY, CDR2 SMNVEV (reference sequence). This CDR3 has 15 amino acids. V lost 4 bases to trimming and J lost 4 bases, with 11 bases between them.

This rearrangement joins TRBV4-1 to TRBJ1-1; no clear D. Germline V gene data show CDR1 as MGHRA and CDR2 as YSYEKL. The V end lost 2 bases, the J end lost 1 base, and 14 bases lay between the germline ends. CDR3 length: 16 amino acids. CDR3 sequence (DNA): TGCGCCAGCAGCCAATTAGGGCAGAGGGAGAACACTGAAGCTTTCTTT. Translated, it gives CASSQLGQRENTEAFF.

The chain couples TRBV29-1 to TRBJ1-5; D unclear. The CDR3 consists of 14 residues. Germline-derived CDR1 and CDR2 are SQVTM and ANQGSEA. V dropped 4 bases and J dropped 5 bases, with 15 bases sitting between them. CDR3 in amino acids: CSVAAGVDDQPQHF. The CDR3, as DNA: TGCAGCGTTGCTGCGGGAGTTGACGATCAGCCCCAGCATTTT.

The chain recombines TRBV2 with TRBJ1-5; 12 positions agree with TRBD1. V lost 3 bases, J lost 6 bases, and 3 bases stayed unmatched. The CDR3 is 15 residues long. Germline V gene lookup returns CDR1 SNHLY and CDR2 FYNNEI. CDR3 nucleotides: TGTGCCAGCAGTGATGGGACAGGGGGCTTTCAGCCCCAGCATTTT. This sequence encodes CASSDGTGGFQPQHF.